Each of the 2 T cell receptor beta chains below was sequenced from the same sample in a study of blood T cell repertoires in COVID-19. Produced via immunoSEQ multiplex PCR; TCRdb's table is partial and in-frame only. This sample yields more than 150,000 clones, of which more than 75% are seen a single time; 6% to 7.5% belongs to the top ten. Sequenced: PBMCs or T cells enriched from blood (not recorded which). These TCRs come from a woman between 50 and 59 years old who had recovered from COVID-19.

Remarks on this clone: Other DNA variants within this sample encode the same CDR3. The chain carries TRBV4-3 and TRBJ2-3; D possibly corresponds to TRBD2 (7 bases). The CDR3 has 16 amino acids. The V and J ends lost 1 base and 4 bases respectively, with 15 bases between them. The germline V gene encodes CDR1 LGHNA and CDR2 YSLEER. CDR3 nucleotides: TGCGCCAGCAGCCAAGGGATCATGCGGGGGCCAGATACGCAGTATTTT. The encoded protein is CASSQGIMRGPDTQYF.

V gene TRBV18 combines with J gene TRBJ2-7; 8 bases map to TRBD2. Germline V gene sequence: CDR1 KGHSH, CDR2 LQKENI. V gave up 6 bases and J gave up 3 bases; unmatched junction bases: 10. The CDR3 is 15 residues long. CDR3 residues: CASSQTSGELYEQYF. The CDR3 nucleotides read TGTGCCAGCTCGCAAACTAGCGGAGAGCTCTACGAGCAGTACTTC.